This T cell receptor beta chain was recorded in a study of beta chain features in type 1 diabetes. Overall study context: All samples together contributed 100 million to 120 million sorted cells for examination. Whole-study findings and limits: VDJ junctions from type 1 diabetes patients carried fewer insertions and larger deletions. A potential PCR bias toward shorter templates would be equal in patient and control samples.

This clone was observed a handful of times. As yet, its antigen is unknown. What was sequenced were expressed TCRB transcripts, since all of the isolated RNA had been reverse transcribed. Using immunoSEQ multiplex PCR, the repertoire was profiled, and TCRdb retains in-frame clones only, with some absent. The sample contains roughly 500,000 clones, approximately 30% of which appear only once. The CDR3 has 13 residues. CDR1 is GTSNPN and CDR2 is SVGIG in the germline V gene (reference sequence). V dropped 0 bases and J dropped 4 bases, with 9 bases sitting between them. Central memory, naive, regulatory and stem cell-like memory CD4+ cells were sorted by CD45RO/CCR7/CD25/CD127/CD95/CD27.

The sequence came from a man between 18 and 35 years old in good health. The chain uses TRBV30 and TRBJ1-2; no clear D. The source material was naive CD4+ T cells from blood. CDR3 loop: CAWSVSSFYGYTF. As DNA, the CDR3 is TGTGCCTGGAGTGTATCCAGCTTCTATGGCTACACCTTC. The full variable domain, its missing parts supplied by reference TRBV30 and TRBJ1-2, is SQTIHQWPATLVQPVGSPLSLECTVEGTSNPNLYWYRQAAGRGLQLLFYSVGIGQISSEVPQNLSASRPQDRQFILSSKKLLLSDSGFYLCAWSVSSFYGYTFGSGTRLTVV.